This is a list of T cell receptor beta chains from one sample in a study of cytomegalovirus exposure and HLA in healthy donors. The protocol was immunoSEQ multiplex PCR, while the TCRdb copy is restricted to in-frame clones and leaves out a portion. Here the sample spans 120,000 or so clones, about 82% being singletons. Material: PBMCs. Source of these receptors: a man aged 18 to 35 in good health and CMV-seronegative. Both conserved end residues are part of each CDR3. D genes are given only for firm matches. A row's size may be missing; if present it is once, few, many or a size class.

d_gene,len,v_gene,j_gene,abundance,CDR3nt,CDR3aa
TRBD1,15,TRBV6-1,TRBJ2-7,.,TGTGCCAGCAGTGAAGCAGGAACAGGGGGCCACGAGCAGTACTTC,CASSEAGTGGHEQYF
.,16,TRBV10-3,TRBJ1-2,.,TGTGCCATCAGTGAGTCGGCGTCGACAGCTAACTATGGCTACACCTTC,CAISESASTANYGYTF
.,14,TRBV5-4,TRBJ1-2,.,TGTGCCAGCCAAGGTCGACAGAGCAAAGGCGGCTACACCTTC,CASQGRQSKGGYTF
TRBD1,15,TRBV11-2,TRBJ2-7,.,TGTGCCAGCAGCTTAGGACAGGGCCTCTCCTACGAGCAGTACTTC,CASSLGQGLSYEQYF
.,13,TRBV5-8,TRBJ2-1,few,TGTGCCAGCAGCTCCAACTTAAACAATGAGCAGTTCTTC,CASSSNLNNEQFF
.,15,TRBV5-1,TRBJ1-1,.,TGCGCCAGCAGCTTGGGCAGGGGCGGTAGAGCTGAAGCTTTCTTT,CASSLGRGGRAEAFF
.,13,TRBV5-1,TRBJ1-1,few,TGCGCCAGCAGAAGTAGCATGAACACTGAAGCTTTCTTT,CASRSSMNTEAFF
TRBD1,16,TRBV5-1,TRBJ1-1,.,TGCGCCAGTGGACCCCCGACAGGGATGGGGAACACTGAAGCTTTCTTT,CASGPPTGMGNTEAFF
TRBD2,13,TRBV5-6,TRBJ2-2,.,TGTGCCAGCAGCTTAGCGGGGGGCGGGGAGCTGTTTTTT,CASSLAGGGELFF
.,14,TRBV19,TRBJ1-1,.,TGTGCCAGTACCCAGACTCCCACGTCGACTGAAGCTTTCTTT,CASTQTPTSTEAFF
TRBD2,16,TRBV9,TRBJ2-3,.,TGTGCCAGCAGCGTGGGGACTAGCGGGATTAGTGATACGCAGTATTTT,CASSVGTSGISDTQYF
.,15,TRBV5-4,TRBJ1-6,.,TGTGCCAGCAGCTTGGACAGGAGGGCTACTTCACCCCTCCACTTT,CASSLDRRATSPLHF
TRBD1,14,TRBV6-4,TRBJ1-6,few,TGTGCCAGCAGTGACGGGACAGGAAATTCACCCCTCCACTTT,CASSDGTGNSPLHF
.,15,TRBV2,TRBJ2-1,.,TGTGCCAGCAGGCGACCGGGACTTACCTACAATGAGCAGTTCTTC,CASRRPGLTYNEQFF
.,15,TRBV15,TRBJ1-1,.,TGTGCCACCAGCAGAGAGCGCACAGTGAACACTGAAGCTTTCTTT,CATSRERTVNTEAFF
TRBD1,14,TRBV7-2,TRBJ1-2,.,TGTGCCAGCAGCTTAGGGACAGGGCCCTATGGCTACACCTTC,CASSLGTGPYGYTF
.,15,TRBV30,TRBJ1-3,.,TGTGCCTGGAGTTCATACCCAGGGTCTGGAAACACCATATATTTT,CAWSSYPGSGNTIYF
TRBD1,14,TRBV19,TRBJ2-7,.,TGTGCCAGTAGTAGAGCAGGGGGCTCCTACGAGCAGTACTTC,CASSRAGGSYEQYF
TRBD1,16,TRBV6-4,TRBJ2-1,.,TGTGCCAGCAGTGCTAGTCCGGGACAGGGTTTCAATGAGCAGTTCTTC,CASSASPGQGFNEQFF
.,16,TRBV5-6,TRBJ1-1,.,TGTGCCAGCAGCTTGGTGTGGGTGGCGGGGAACACTGAAGCTTTCTTT,CASSLVWVAGNTEAFF
.,14,TRBV19,TRBJ1-6,.,TGTGCCAGTGGACCTCCGGGGGATAATTCACCCCTCCACTTT,CASGPPGDNSPLHF
TRBD1,14,TRBV6-5,TRBJ1-1,.,TGTGCCAGCAGTCCTGCAGGGGGCTTCACTGAAGCTTTCTTT,CASSPAGGFTEAFF
.,16,TRBV9,TRBJ2-3,once,TGTGCCAGCAGCGTAGCCCAGGGGGGAAGCACAGATACGCAGTATTTT,CASSVAQGGSTDTQYF
TRBD2,16,TRBV2,TRBJ2-3,.,TGTGCCAGCAGCCAAACTAGCGGGAGTGGCACAGATACGCAGTATTTT,CASSQTSGSGTDTQYF
.,14,TRBV5-6,TRBJ1-2,once,TGTGCCAGCAGCTTGGAGTCTCAGGAGGCGGGCTACACCTTC,CASSLESQEAGYTF
TRBD1,17,TRBV7-2,TRBJ1-2,.,TGTGCCAGCAGTCCGGCGGGGACAGGGGTTTTTGCCTATGGCTACACCTTC,CASSPAGTGVFAYGYTF